The rows below give T cell receptor beta chains drawn from one sample of a study of shared clonotypes between healthy human individuals. Here immunoSEQ multiplex PCR was the method, and the copy in TCRdb shows in-frame clones only, minus some. The table includes 2 million to 2.5 million clones, around 95% detected once. Input material: naive CD4+ T cells sorted from blood. These receptors came from a man aged 18 to 30 in good health. The CDR3 runs from the conserved cysteine through the conserved F or W.

TRBV30 | CACPLRGWRLYTQYF
TRBV7-8 | CASSLAPPTHLDTQYF
TRBV19 | CASSPPWDSGADTQYF
TRBV4-1 | CASSQDGRTQETQYF
TRBV12-5 | CASARSPLYEQYF
TRBV28 | CASRVGPTGELFF
TRBV6-5 | CASSTRDRSYEQYF
TRBV6-1 | CASSRTGGNEKLFF
TRBV7-9 | CASSPLGIGPGEKLFF
TRBV9 | CASSPSREYEQYF
TRBV7-2 | CASSLATAISGFGYTF
TRBV5-1 | CASSLVPAQETQYF
TRBV14 | CASSQLDSQETQYF
TRBV6-1 | CASSWTGGYEQYF
TRBV30 | CAWSAQGVKSNQPQHF
TRBV11-3 | CASSVRPGQARNEKLFF
TRBV28 | CASSVGHLNQPQHF
TRBV28 | CASSFKGQETQYF
TRBV5-1 | CASSWTDDLDYGYTF
TRBV5-1 | CASSLGDRVLGNTIYF
TRBV10-2 | CASSDSWAGSYEQYF
TRBV7-9 | CASCLAGGQGGYTF
TRBV5-1 | CASSGLAGGPGEQYF
TRBV6-6 | CASSPFPEAFF
TRBV5-1 | CASSERTGGGELFF
TRBV7-2 | CASSPIAFPGPKNIQYF
TRBV2 | CASSLLTGGETQYF
TRBV6-5 | CASSYRLQETQYF
TRBV9 | CASSAAGTAPRGNTIYF
TRBV11-2 | CASSLDQVTQYF
TRBV11-2 | CASSLWRGAEAFF
TRBV5-8 | CASSWPVSVTGELFF
TRBV5-4 | CASSLSEGGTQYF
TRBV30 | CAWSVPHTQYF
TRBV10-3 | CAISGQDQYNEQFF
TRBV7-2 | CASSLALGANTGELFF
TRBV7-3 | CASSLVFGASGTTGELFF
TRBV11-2 | CASTSPLNTGELFF
TRBV10-2 | CASSNTGVWGNQPQHF
TRBV5-1 | CASSLYGTGPYEQYF
TRBV7-8 | CASSSPLGLYNEQFF
TRBV19 | CASSISWGLTDTQYF
TRBV5-1 | CASSLGTEYYGYTF
TRBV15 | CATSPRSSNSEQYF
TRBV6-6 | CASRVAGGIERNEQFF